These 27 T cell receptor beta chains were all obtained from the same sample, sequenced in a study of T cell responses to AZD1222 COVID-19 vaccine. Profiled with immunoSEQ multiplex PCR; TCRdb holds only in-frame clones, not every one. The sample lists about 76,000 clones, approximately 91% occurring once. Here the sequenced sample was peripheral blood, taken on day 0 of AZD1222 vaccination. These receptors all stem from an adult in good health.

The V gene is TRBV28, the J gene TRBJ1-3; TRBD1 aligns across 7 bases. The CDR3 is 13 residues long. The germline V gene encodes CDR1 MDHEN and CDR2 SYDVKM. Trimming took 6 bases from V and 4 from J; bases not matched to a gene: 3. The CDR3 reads CASRMTGGNTIYF. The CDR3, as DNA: TGTGCCAGCAGGATGACAGGGGGAAACACCATATATTTT.

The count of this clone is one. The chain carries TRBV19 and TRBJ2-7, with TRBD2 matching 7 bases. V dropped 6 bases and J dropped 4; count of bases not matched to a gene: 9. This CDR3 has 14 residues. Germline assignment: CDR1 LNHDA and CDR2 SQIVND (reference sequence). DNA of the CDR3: TGTGCCAGTAGGCCGGGAAGCGGGATTTACGAGCAGTACTTC. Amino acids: CASRPGSGIYEQYF. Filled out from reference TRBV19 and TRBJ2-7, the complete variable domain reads DGGITQSPKYLFRKEGQNVTLSCEQNLNHDAMYWYRQDPGQGLRLIYYSQIVNDFQKGDIAEGYSVSREKKESFPLTVTSAQKNPTAFYLCASRPGSGIYEQYFGPGTRLTVT.

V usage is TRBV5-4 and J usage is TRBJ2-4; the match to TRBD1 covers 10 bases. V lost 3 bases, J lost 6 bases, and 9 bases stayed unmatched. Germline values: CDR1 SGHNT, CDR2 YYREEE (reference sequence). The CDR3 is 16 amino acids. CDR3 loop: CASSSQTGGRGNIQYF. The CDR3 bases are TGTGCCAGCAGCTCCCAGACAGGGGGCCGGGGAAACATTCAGTACTTC.

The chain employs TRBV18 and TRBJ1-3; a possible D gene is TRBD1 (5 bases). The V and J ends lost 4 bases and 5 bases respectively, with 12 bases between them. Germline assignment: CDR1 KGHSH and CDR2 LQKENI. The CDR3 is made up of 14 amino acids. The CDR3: CASSQGDRRNTIYF. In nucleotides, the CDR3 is TGTGCCAGCTCACAAGGGGACCGCAGAAACACCATATATTTT.

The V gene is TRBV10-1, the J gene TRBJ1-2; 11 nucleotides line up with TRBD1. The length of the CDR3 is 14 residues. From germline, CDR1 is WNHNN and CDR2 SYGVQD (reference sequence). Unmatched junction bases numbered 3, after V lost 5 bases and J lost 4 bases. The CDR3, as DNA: TGCGCCAGCAGTCCCGGGACAGGGGGCTATGGCTACACCTTC. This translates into CASSPGTGGYGYTF.

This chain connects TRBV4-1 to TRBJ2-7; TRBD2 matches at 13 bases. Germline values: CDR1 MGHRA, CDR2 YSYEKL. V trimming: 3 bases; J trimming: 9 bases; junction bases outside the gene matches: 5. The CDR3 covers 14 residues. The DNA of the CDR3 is TGCGCCAGCAGCCATACTAGCGGGAGGGGCGGGCAGTACTTC. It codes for CASSHTSGRGGQYF.

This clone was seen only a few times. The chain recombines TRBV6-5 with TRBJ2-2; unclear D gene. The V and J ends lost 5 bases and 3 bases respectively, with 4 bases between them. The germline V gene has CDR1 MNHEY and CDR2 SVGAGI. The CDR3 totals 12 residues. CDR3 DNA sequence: TGTGCCAGCAGTCATTACACCGGGGAGCTGTTTTTT. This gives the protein CASSHYTGELFF.

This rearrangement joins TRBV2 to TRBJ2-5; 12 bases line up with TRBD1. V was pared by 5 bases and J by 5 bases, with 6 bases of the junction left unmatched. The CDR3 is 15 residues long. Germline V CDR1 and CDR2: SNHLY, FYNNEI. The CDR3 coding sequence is TGTGCCAGCAGTATTGGGACAGGGGGCGTGGAGACCCAGTACTTC. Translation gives CASSIGTGGVETQYF.

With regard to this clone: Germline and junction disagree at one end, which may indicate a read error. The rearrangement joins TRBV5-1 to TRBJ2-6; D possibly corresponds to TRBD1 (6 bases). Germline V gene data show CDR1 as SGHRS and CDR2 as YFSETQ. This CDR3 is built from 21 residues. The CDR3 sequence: CASCLGGGQGLSRGGANVLTF. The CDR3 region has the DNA TGCGCCAGCTGCTTGGGTGGCGGCCAGGGGCTCTCACGGGGAGGGGCCAACGTCCTGACTTTC.

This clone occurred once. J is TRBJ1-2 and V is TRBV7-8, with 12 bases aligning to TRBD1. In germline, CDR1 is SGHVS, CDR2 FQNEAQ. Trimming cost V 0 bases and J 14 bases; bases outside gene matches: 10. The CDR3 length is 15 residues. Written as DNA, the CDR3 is TGTGCCAGCAGCTTAGCGCAGGGACAGGGGGCCCTTTTAACCTTC. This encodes CASSLAQGQGALLTF.

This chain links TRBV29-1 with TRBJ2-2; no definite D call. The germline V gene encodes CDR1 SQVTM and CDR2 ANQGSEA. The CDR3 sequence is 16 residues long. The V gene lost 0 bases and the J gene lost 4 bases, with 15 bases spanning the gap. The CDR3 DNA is TGCAGCGTTGAAGAGGGTCCAGGTGGGCGCACCGGGGAGCTGTTTTTT. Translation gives CSVEEGPGGRTGELFF.

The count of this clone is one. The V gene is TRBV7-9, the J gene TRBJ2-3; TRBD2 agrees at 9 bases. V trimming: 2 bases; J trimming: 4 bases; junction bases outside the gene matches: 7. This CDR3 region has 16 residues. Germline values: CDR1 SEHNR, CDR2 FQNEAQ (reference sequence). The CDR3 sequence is CASSLLSGGYADTQYF. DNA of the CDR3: TGTGCCAGCAGCTTACTTAGCGGGGGATACGCAGATACGCAGTATTTT.

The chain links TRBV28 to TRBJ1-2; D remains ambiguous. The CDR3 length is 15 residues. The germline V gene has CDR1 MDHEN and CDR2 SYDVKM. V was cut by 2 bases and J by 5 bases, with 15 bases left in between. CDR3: CASSLIDGSGYGYTF. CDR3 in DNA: TGTGCCAGCAGTTTAATTGACGGGTCGGGGTATGGCTACACCTTC.

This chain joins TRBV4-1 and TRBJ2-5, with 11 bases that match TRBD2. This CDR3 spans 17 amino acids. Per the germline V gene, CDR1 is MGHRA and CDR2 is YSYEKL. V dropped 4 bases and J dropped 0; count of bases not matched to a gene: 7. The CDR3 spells CASSPRALAGDQETQYF. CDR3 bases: TGCGCCAGCAGCCCCCGTGCACTAGCGGGAGACCAAGAGACCCAGTACTTC.

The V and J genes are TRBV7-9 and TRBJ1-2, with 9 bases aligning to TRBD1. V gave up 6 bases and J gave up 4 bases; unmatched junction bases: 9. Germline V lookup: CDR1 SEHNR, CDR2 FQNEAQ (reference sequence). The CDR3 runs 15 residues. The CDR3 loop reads CASRPGQGIGYGYTF. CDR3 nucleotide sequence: TGTGCCAGCAGGCCCGGACAGGGGATCGGCTATGGCTACACCTTC.

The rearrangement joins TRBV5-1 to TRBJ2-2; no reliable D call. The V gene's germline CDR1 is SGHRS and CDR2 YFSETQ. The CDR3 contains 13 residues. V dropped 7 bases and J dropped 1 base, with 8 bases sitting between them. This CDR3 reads CASGPRNTGELFF. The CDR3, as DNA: TGCGCCAGCGGCCCCCGGAACACCGGGGAGCTGTTTTTT.

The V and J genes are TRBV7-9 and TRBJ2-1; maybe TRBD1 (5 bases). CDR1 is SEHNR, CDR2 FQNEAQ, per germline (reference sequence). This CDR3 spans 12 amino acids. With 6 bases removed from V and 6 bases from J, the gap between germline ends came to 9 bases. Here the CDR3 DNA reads TGTGCCAGCAGAGGGGCTGGCAATGAGCAGTTCTTC. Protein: CASRGAGNEQFF.

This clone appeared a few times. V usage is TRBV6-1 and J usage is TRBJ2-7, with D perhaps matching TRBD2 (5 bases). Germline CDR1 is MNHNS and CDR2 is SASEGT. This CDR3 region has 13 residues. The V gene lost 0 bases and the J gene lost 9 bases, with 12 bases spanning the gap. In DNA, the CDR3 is TGTGCCAGCAGTGAAGCGCAGTTACGGGGGCAGTACGTC. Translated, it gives CASSEAQLRGQYV.

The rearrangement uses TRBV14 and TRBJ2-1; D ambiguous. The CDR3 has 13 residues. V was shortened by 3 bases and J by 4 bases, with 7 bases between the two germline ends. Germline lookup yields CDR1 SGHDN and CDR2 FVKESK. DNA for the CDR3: TGTGCCAGCAGCCAGGCGGAGTACAATGAGCAGTTCTTC. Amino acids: CASSQAEYNEQFF.

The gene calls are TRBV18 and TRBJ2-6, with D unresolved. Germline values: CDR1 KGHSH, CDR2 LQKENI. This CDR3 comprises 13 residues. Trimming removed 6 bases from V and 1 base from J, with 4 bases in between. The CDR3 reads CASSGSGANVLTF. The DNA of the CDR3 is TGTGCCAGCTCGGGGTCTGGGGCCAACGTCCTGACTTTC.

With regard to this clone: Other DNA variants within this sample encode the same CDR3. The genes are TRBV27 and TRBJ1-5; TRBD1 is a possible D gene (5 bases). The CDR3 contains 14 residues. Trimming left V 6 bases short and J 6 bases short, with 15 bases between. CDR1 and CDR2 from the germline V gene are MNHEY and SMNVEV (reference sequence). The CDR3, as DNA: TGTGCCAGCAGGGTTCGAGGGGAGGGTCAGCCCCAGCATTTT. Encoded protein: CASRVRGEGQPQHF.

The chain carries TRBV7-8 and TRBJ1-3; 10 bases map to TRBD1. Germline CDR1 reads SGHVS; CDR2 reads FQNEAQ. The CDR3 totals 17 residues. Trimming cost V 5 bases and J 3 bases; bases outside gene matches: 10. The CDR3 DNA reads TGTGCCAGCAGCGGAGGGGGACAGGGGTTTGGTGGAAACACCATATATTTT. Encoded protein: CASSGGGQGFGGNTIYF. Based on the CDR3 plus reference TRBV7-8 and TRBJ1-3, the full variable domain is GAGVSQSPRYKVAKRGQDVALRCDPISGHVSLFWYQQALGQGPEFLTYFQNEAQLDKSGLPSDRFFAERPEGSVSTLKIQRTQQEDSAVYLCASSGGGQGFGGNTIYFGEGSWLTVV.

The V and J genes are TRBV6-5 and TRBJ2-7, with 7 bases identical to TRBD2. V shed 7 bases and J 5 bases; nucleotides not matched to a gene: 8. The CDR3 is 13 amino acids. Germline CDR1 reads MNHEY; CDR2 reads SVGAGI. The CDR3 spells CASKTGTTNEQYF. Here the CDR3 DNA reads TGTGCCAGCAAGACCGGGACTACTAACGAGCAGTACTTC.

The CDR3 is CASSPGRENGELFF. In DNA form, the CDR3 reads TGCGCCAGCAGCCCCGGGAGGGAGAACGGGGAGCTGTTTTTT. This chain links TRBV5-1 with TRBJ2-2; 8 positions agree with TRBD2. J lost 7 bases, V lost 4 bases, and 6 bases had no gene match. The CDR3 consists of 14 residues. CDR1 and CDR2 from the germline V gene are SGHRS and YFSETQ.

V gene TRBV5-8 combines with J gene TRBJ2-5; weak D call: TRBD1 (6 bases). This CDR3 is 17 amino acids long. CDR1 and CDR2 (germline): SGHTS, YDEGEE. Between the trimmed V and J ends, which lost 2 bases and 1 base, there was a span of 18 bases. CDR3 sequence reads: CASSFDWGPVFQETQYF. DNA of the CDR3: TGTGCCAGCAGCTTTGATTGGGGGCCGGTCTTCCAAGAGACCCAGTACTTC.

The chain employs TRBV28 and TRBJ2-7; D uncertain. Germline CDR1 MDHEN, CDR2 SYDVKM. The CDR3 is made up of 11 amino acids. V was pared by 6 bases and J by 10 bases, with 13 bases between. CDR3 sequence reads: CASSSPLGQYV. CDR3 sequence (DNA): TGTGCCAGCAGCTCCCCATTGGGACAGTACGTC.

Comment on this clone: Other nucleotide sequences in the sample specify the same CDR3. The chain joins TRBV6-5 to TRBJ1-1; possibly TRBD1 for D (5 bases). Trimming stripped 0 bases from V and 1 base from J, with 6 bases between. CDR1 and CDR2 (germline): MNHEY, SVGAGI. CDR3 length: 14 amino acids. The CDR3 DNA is TGTGCCAGCAGTTACTCGGGGGGGAACACTGAAGCTTTCTTT. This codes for CASSYSGGNTEAFF.